These T cell receptor beta chains were read from a single sample in a study of blood T cells in healthy people across ages. MiXCR was run by TCRdb on the 5' RACE reads, yielding one entry per CDR3 protein. The table has approximately 940,000 distinct CDR3 sequences, approximately 49% seen once. Sequenced: blood. These receptors all come from a man aged 25 to 45 in good health. CDR3s include the opening cysteine and the closing phenylalanine or tryptophan. A D gene is named only where the DNA matches it firmly. Expanded clones are given a class, and other clones once, few, many or no size at all.

TGCAGCGTTGTGACAGGGGGTTACTATGGCTACACCTTC	CSVVTGGYYGYTF	TRBV29-1	TRBJ1-2	.	TRBD1
TGCAGTGCGGGCCATGGCGGGGGGGCCGCCAATGAGCAGTTCTTC	CSAGHGGGAANEQFF	TRBV20-1	TRBJ2-1	.	TRBD2
TGTGCCAGCAGCTTAACTAGCGGGGGGCCCACCTACGAGCAGTACTTC	CASSLTSGGPTYEQYF	TRBV7-2	TRBJ2-7	.	TRBD2
TGTGCCAGCAGCCCCGGGACAGGGGGCCCTGGGGCCAACGTCCTGACTTTC	CASSPGTGGPGANVLTF	TRBV12-3/TRBV12-4	TRBJ2-6	.	TRBD1
TGTGCCCGCAGGCCCACGGGGCCGGATACGCAGTATTTT	CARRPTGPDTQYF	TRBV6-1	TRBJ2-3	.	.
TGTGCCAGCATGGACACATCAGGACAGCAGTTCTTC	CASMDTSGQQFF	TRBV9	TRBJ2-1	.	.
TGTGCCAGCAGCCAACAGCAGGGTGGTGAGCAGTTCTTC	CASSQQQGGEQFF	TRBV7-2	TRBJ2-1	many	.
TGCGCCAGCAGCCAAGGGCCGGGACAGGGGACCGAAAAACTGTTTTTT	CASSQGPGQGTEKLFF	TRBV4-3	TRBJ1-4	few	TRBD1
TGTGCCAGCAGTTCACTCGCCCTTGGCGGGGGGTTCTACAATGAGCAGTTCTTC	CASSSLALGGGFYNEQFF	TRBV7-2	TRBJ2-1	few	TRBD2
TGCGCCAGCAGCCAAGAATCATCGGGAGGATCTAATTCACCCCTCCACTTT	CASSQESSGGSNSPLHF	TRBV4-1	TRBJ1-6	.	.
TGTGCCAGCAGCTTAGGCGGGGGGGTTCCCTACAATGAGCAGTTCTTC	CASSLGGGVPYNEQFF	TRBV11-3	TRBJ2-1	.	TRBD2
TGTGCCAGCAGCACAGGGTTGCAGCCCCAGCATTTT	CASSTGLQPQHF	TRBV7-9	TRBJ1-5	.	.
TGTGCCAGCATTTCGGAGGGGACTAGCGGAACCCAAGAGACCCAGTACTTC	CASISEGTSGTQETQYF	TRBV5-5	TRBJ2-5	.	TRBD2
TGTGCCATCAGTGAGTCGAGGAGAGAGTTAACTGGCTACACCTTC	CAISESRRELTGYTF	TRBV10-3	TRBJ1-2	.	.
TGCGCCAGCAGCCAAGATTCGGGGGGAACTAATGAAAAACTGTTTTTT	CASSQDSGGTNEKLFF	TRBV4-3	TRBJ1-4	.	.
TGTGCCAGAACCGGGACTAGCGGGGGCATCTACAATGAGCAGTTCTTC	CARTGTSGGIYNEQFF	TRBV30	TRBJ2-1	.	TRBD2
TGTGCCATCAGTGATGACAGGATATCCTACGAGCAGTACTTC	CAISDDRISYEQYF	TRBV10-3	TRBJ2-7	few	.
TGTGCCAGCAGCTCAGACAGGGGCCCAGATACGCAGTATTTT	CASSSDRGPDTQYF	TRBV7-9	TRBJ2-3	.	TRBD1
TGTGCCAGCAGCCAACTAGCGGCAAACTCCTACAATGAGCAGTACTTC	CASSQLAANSYNEQYF	TRBV11-3	TRBJ2-7	.	TRBD2
TGTGCCAGCAGCCCCCTCCCGTTTAGCAATCAGCCCCAGCATTTT	CASSPLPFSNQPQHF	TRBV27	TRBJ1-5	.	.
TGTGCCAGCAGTTCGCAGAGTCTCTGCGCAGATACGCAGTATTTT	CASSSQSLCADTQYF	TRBV12-3/TRBV12-4	TRBJ2-3	.	.
TGTGCCAGCAGAACAGGGGAGGACAATCAGCCCCAGCATTTT	CASRTGEDNQPQHF	TRBV28	TRBJ1-5	.	TRBD1
TGCGCCAGCACCAGGGCCGAATATAGCACAGATACGCAGTATTTT	CASTRAEYSTDTQYF	TRBV10-2	TRBJ2-3	few	.
TGCGCCAGCAGCCAAGATGTGGGGGAGTCACCCCTCCACTTT	CASSQDVGESPLHF	TRBV4-3	TRBJ1-6	few	.
TGTGCTAGTGGTCCTTACACGGACAGGACCACCGGGGAGCTGTTTTTT	CASGPYTDRTTGELFF	TRBV12-5	TRBJ2-2	once	TRBD1
TGTGCCAGCAGCTTAGGAGGACTCCCGGAGGGTGAGCAGTTCTTC	CASSLGGLPEGEQFF	TRBV7-8	TRBJ2-1	.	.
TGTGCCATCACGTCGGCACCCCTCAGGGGCTACGAGCAGTACTTC	CAITSAPLRGYEQYF	TRBV10-3	TRBJ2-7	.	.
TGCGCCAGCCCCTATTCTAAGGGGGGCCCCTACGAGCAGTACTTC	CASPYSKGGPYEQYF	TRBV5-1	TRBJ2-7	.	.